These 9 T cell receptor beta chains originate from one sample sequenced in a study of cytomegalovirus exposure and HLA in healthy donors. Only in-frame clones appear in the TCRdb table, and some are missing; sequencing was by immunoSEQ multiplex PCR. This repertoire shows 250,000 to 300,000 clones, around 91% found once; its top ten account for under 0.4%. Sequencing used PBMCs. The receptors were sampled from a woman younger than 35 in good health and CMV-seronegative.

CDR3 sequence (DNA): TGCAGTGCCCTGACAGCCTACGAGCAGTACTTC. Amino acid sequence: CSALTAYEQYF. The chain is built from TRBV20-1 and TRBJ2-7, with D tentatively TRBD1 (5 bases). This CDR3 spans 11 amino acids. CDR1 and CDR2 (germline): DFQATT, SNEGSKA (reference sequence). The V end was cut by 6 bases, the J end by 2 bases, with 8 bases between.

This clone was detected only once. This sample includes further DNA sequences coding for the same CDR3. DNA of the CDR3: TGTGCCAGCAGCCCTACAGGGGGCACTGAAGCTTTCTTT. Translation gives CASSPTGGTEAFF. The chain has TRBV7-9 and TRBJ1-1, with 8 bases aligning to TRBD1. Looked up from germline, CDR1 is SEHNR and CDR2 is FQNEAQ (reference sequence). CDR3 length: 13 residues. V shed 5 bases, J shed 4 bases, and the junction held 3 bases outside the gene matches.

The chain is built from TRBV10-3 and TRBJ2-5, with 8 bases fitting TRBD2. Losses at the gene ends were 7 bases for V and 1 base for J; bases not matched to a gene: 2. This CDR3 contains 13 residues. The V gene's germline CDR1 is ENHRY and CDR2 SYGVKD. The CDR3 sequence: CAIKAGAQETQYF. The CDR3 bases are TGTGCCATCAAAGCGGGGGCCCAAGAGACCCAGTACTTC.

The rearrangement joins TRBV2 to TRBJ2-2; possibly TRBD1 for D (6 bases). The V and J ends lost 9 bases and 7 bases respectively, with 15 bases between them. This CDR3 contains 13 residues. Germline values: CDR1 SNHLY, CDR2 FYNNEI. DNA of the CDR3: TGTGCCAGACAGGGTCCTCGGGGCGGGGAGCTGTTTTTT. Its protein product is CARQGPRGGELFF. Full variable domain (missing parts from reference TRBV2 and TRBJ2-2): EPEVTQTPSHQVTQMGQEVILRCVPISNHLYFYWYRQILGQKVEFLVSFYNNEISEKSEIFDDQFSVERPDGSNFTLKIRSTKLEDSAMYFCARQGPRGGELFFGEGSRLTVL.

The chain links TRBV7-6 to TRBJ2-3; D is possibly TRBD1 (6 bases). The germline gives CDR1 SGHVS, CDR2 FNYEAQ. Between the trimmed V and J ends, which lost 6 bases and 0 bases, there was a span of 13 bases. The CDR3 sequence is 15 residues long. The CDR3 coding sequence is TGTGCCAGCAGTAATACAGGGATTAGCACAGATACGCAGTATTTT. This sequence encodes CASSNTGISTDTQYF.

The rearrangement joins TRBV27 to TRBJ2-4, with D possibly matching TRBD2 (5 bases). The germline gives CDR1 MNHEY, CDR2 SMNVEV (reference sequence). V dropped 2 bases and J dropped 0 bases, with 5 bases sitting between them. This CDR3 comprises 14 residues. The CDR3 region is CASSLGLAKNIQYF. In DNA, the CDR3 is TGTGCCAGCAGTTTAGGACTAGCCAAAAACATTCAGTACTTC.

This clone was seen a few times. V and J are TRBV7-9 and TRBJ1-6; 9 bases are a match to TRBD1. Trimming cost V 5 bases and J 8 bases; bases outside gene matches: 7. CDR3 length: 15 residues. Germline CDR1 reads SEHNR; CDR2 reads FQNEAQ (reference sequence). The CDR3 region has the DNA TGTGCCAGCAGCCTAATGACAGGGGGGGATTCACCCCTCCACTTT. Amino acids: CASSLMTGGDSPLHF.

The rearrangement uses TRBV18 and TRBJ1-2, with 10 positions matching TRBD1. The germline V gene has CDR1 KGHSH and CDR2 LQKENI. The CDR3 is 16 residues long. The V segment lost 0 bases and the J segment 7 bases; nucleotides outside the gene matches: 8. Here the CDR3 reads CASSPPTDRGLGGYTF. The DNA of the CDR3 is TGTGCCAGCTCACCACCAACCGACAGGGGGCTTGGTGGCTACACCTTC.

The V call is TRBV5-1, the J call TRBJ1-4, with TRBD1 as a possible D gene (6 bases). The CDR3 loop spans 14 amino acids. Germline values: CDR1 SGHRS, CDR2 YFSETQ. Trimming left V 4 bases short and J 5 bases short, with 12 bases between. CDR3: CASSPSGTNEKLFF. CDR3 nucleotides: TGCGCCAGCAGCCCATCCGGGACAAATGAAAAACTGTTTTTT. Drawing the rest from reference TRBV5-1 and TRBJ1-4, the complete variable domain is KAGVTQTPRYLIKTRGQQVTLSCSPISGHRSVSWYQQTPGQGLQFLFEYFSETQRNKGNFPGRFSGRQFSNSRSEMNVSTLELGDSALYLCASSPSGTNEKLFFGSGTQLSVL.